This passage covers 8 T cell receptor beta chains from one sample sequenced in a study of OX40 agonist ivuxolimab in advanced cancers. Profiling relied on immunoSEQ multiplex PCR, and the TCRdb table lists in-frame clones only, not all of them. Among tens of thousands of clones listed, around 81% were seen once. The material was CD4+ or CD8+ T cells sorted from blood, obtained in a trial of the OX40 agonist ivuxolimab. The receptors shown here come from an adult with an advanced solid tumor such as melanoma, head and neck, liver or kidney cancer.

This clone came up a few times. A far larger clone is just one base off, so this is likely a read error. The genes are TRBV4-2 and TRBJ1-2; D call uncertain. Germline values: CDR1 LGHNA, CDR2 YNFKEQ. V was clipped by 1 base and J by 1 base, with 7 bases between them. The CDR3 consists of 14 residues. The CDR3 spells CASSQGGGNYGYTF. The CDR3 DNA is TGTGCCAGCAGCCAAGGTGGCGGTAACTATGGCTACACCTTC.

Concerning this clone itself: One end of the junction does not line up with germline, which may come from a read error. This chain uses TRBV7-9 with TRBJ2-1; no firm D call. The CDR3 spans 12 residues. Germline CDR1 SEHNR, CDR2 FQNEAQ (reference sequence). CDR3 region: CASSSGYDEQFF. In nucleotides, the CDR3 is TGTGCCAGCAGCTCTGGCTACGATGAGCAGTTCTTC.

Worth noting for this clone: This sample also contains other DNA sequences that code for the same CDR3. J is TRBJ2-1 and V is TRBV19; 7 bases are shared with TRBD1. The trim removed 8 bases at V and 2 bases at J, leaving 6 bases unmatched. The germline gives CDR1 LNHDA, CDR2 SQIVND (reference sequence). The CDR3 contains 14 residues. CDR3 nucleotides: TGTGCCAGTTCAACAGGGGACCCCTACAATGAGCAGTTCTTC. It specifies CASSTGDPYNEQFF.

V is TRBV5-1 and J is TRBJ2-5, with D perhaps matching TRBD1 (5 bases). The germline V gene has CDR1 SGHRS and CDR2 YFSETQ. CDR3 size: 13 residues. V was pared by 2 bases and J by 0 bases, with 5 bases between. CDR3 nucleotide sequence: TGCGCCAGCAGCTTAGGGGACCAAGAGACCCAGTACTTC. Protein: CASSLGDQETQYF.

The chain joins TRBV6-1 to TRBJ1-1; no definite D call. The CDR3 consists of 13 residues. V lost 3 bases and J 2 bases, leaving 7 bases between the germline ends. Per the germline V gene, CDR1 is MNHNS and CDR2 is SASEGT. CDR3 loop: CASSEGRNTEAFF. The CDR3 DNA follows: TGTGCCAGCAGTGAGGGGAGAAACACTGAAGCTTTCTTT.

The chain links TRBV7-6 to TRBJ2-5; weak D call: TRBD2 (6 bases). With 0 bases removed from V and 1 base from J, the gap between germline ends came to 12 bases. Per the germline V gene, CDR1 is SGHVS and CDR2 is FNYEAQ. The length of the CDR3 is 16 residues. Here the CDR3 reads CASSLAGVSGQETQYF. The CDR3 DNA sequence: TGTGCCAGCAGCTTAGCAGGCGTTAGCGGCCAAGAGACCCAGTACTTC.

In DNA form, the CDR3 reads TGTGCCAGCAAGGAGAGAAGCAATGAGCAGTTCTTC. This codes for CASKERSNEQFF. The J gene is TRBJ2-1, the V gene TRBV27; D uncertain. The germline V and J ends were trimmed by 7 bases and 6 bases, with 10 bases remaining between them. Germline V CDR1 and CDR2: MNHEY, SMNVEV (reference sequence). There are 12 residues in the CDR3.

This clone was observed a handful of times. The CDR3 protein is CASSQNGQGYNTGELFF. CDR3 coding DNA: TGCGCCAGCAGCCAAAATGGGCAGGGATATAACACCGGGGAGCTGTTTTTT. This rearrangement joins TRBV4-3 to TRBJ2-2; a possible D gene is TRBD1 (5 bases). In germline, CDR1 is LGHNA, CDR2 YSLEER. Trimming stripped 2 bases from V and 2 bases from J, with 15 bases between. This CDR3 region has 17 residues.